The TCR beta chain under discussion was sequenced for a study of vaccination and CD4 T cells after COVID-19. With V trimmed by 3 bases and J by 2 bases, 3 bases remained unmatched. The CDR3 loop spans 15 amino acids. Germline-derived CDR1 and CDR2 are WSHSY and SAAADI. The assay that was used to sequence DNA from cultured CD4+ T cells was the Oncomine TCR Beta short-read assay. The genomic DNA was obtained from cultured CD4+ T cells by extraction with the QIAamp micro DNA kit. TCRdb reprocessed the PCR reads with MiXCR, giving one entry per CDR3 protein. The sample consists of about 10,000 distinct CDR3 sequences, approximately 35% of them appearing once. About this clonotype itself: The antigen is unknown.

Described treatment: roughly 10-day PBMC culture with coronavirus spike peptide pools or control peptides (ViraFEST assay). The unexposed donor gave CD4+ T cells before the COVID-19 pandemic (2011-2018). This receptor was taken from a human donor in good health. The sequencing input was CD4+ T cells from blood, cultured in vitro. This chain links TRBV10-2 with TRBJ1-1, with 10 bases identical to TRBD1. CDR3 DNA: TGCGCCAGCAGTGATGGGGACAGGGGTAACACTGAAGCTTTCTTT. Translation: CASSDGDRGNTEAFF.